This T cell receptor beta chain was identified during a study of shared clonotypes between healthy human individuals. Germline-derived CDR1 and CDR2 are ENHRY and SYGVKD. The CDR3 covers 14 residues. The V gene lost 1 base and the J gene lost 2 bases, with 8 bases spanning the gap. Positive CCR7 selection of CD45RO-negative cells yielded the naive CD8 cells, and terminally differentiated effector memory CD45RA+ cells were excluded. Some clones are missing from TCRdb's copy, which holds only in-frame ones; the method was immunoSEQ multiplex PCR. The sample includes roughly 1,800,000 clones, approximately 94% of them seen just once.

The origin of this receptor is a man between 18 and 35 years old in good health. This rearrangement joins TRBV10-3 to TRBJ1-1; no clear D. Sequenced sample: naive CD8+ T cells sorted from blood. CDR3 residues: CAISEWVGNTEAFF. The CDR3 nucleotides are TGTGCCATCAGTGAGTGGGTGGGAAACACTGAAGCTTTCTTT.